These 27 T cell receptor beta chains originate from one sample sequenced in a study of T cells in localized non-small cell lung cancer. Here immunoSEQ multiplex PCR was the method, and the copy in TCRdb shows in-frame clones only, minus some. The sample lists roughly 38,000 clones, approximately 88% occurring once. Source: peripheral blood, taken before any cancer treatment. The receptor source for this set is a woman aged 40-70 years with stage I lung adenocarcinoma.

The V and J genes are TRBV5-3 and TRBJ2-7, with D perhaps given as TRBD1 or TRBD2 (5 bases each). TRBV5-3 is identified as an open reading frame with a role that is uncertain. The CDR3 has 15 amino acids. Trimming pared 0 bases from V and 6 bases from J, leaving 16 bases between. CDR3 loop: CARSLVSSRDPEQYF. The CDR3 region has the DNA TGTGCCAGAAGCTTGGTATCATCCCGGGACCCCGAGCAGTACTTC.

DNA of the CDR3: TGTGCCACTAGGTCGTGGTTGGGGGCCACCGGGGAGCTGTTTTTT. Translating it yields CATRSWLGATGELFF. V gene TRBV7-9 combines with J gene TRBJ2-2; TRBD1 is a possible D gene (6 bases). Germline V gene data show CDR1 as SEHNR and CDR2 as FQNEAQ (reference sequence). This CDR3 contains 15 residues. V lost 10 bases and J 4 bases, leaving 19 bases between the germline ends.

The J gene is TRBJ2-5, the V gene TRBV5-4; tentatively, D is TRBD1 or TRBD2 (5 bases each). The CDR3 spans 13 residues. Germline V CDR1 and CDR2: SGHNT, YYREEE (reference sequence). The germline V and J ends were trimmed by 2 bases and 3 bases, with 8 bases remaining between them. The CDR3 sequence: CASSFRGEETQYF. The CDR3 DNA follows: TGTGCCAGCAGCTTCCGAGGGGAAGAGACCCAGTACTTC.

The rearrangement uses TRBV7-3 and TRBJ2-1; weak D call: TRBD2 (6 bases). The V gene lost 8 bases and the J gene lost 2 bases, with 13 bases spanning the gap. The CDR3 totals 14 residues. Per the germline V gene, CDR1 is SGHTA and CDR2 is FQGTGA. CDR3 sequence: CASAAGPAYNEQFF. Written as DNA, the CDR3 is TGTGCCAGCGCGGCGGGGCCAGCCTACAATGAGCAGTTCTTC.

The rearrangement uses TRBV4-2 and TRBJ2-3; 11 bases align to TRBD1. Germline CDR1 LGHNA, CDR2 YNFKEQ. The CDR3 length is 16 residues. V shed 1 base, J shed 6 bases, and the junction held 6 bases outside the gene matches. The CDR3 DNA is TGTGCCAGCAGCCAAGGGACAGGGGGCTTTCAGGATACGCAGTATTTT. This encodes CASSQGTGGFQDTQYF.

Here the CDR3 DNA reads TGTGCCAGCAGCGTAGCTACGGGACAGGGGACAGATACGCAGTATTTT. Translated: CASSVATGQGTDTQYF. The chain employs TRBV9 and TRBJ2-3; 10 nucleotides line up with TRBD1. The CDR3 extends over 16 amino acids. Per germline, CDR1 SGDLS and CDR2 YYNGEE. V trimming: 0 bases; J trimming: 3 bases; junction bases outside the gene matches: 4.

This clone was counted once. The rearrangement joins TRBV19 to TRBJ1-3; TRBD1 might be the D (6 bases). Trimming took off 8 bases at V and 0 bases at J, with 20 bases between the two ends. Germline CDR1 LNHDA, CDR2 SQIVND (reference sequence). The CDR3 consists of 17 residues. In DNA form, the CDR3 reads TGTGCCAGTGGCCATTCGCTGGACAGATACTCTGGAAACACCATATATTTT. Its translation is CASGHSLDRYSGNTIYF.

This chain joins TRBV7-9 and TRBJ1-1; 8 nucleotides line up with TRBD1. The CDR3 is made up of 17 amino acids. J was trimmed by 3 bases and V by 0 bases; bases with no gene match: 9. The germline V gene encodes CDR1 SEHNR and CDR2 FQNEAQ (reference sequence). The CDR3 is CASSLAHGTGGDTEAFF. In DNA form, the CDR3 reads TGTGCCAGCAGCTTAGCCCACGGGACAGGAGGGGACACTGAAGCTTTCTTT.

DNA for the CDR3: TGCACCAGCAGCCAAAGGGGAGGGTCGCGGAGCTCCTACAATGAGCAGTTCTTC. It specifies CTSSQRGGSRSSYNEQFF. V is TRBV1 and J is TRBJ2-1; the listed D gene, TRBD2, was not tested against the DNA. TRBV1 is labeled a pseudogene. The CDR3 is 18 amino acids.

The chain recombines TRBV7-2 with TRBJ1-3, with no clear D. Between the trimmed V and J ends, which lost 1 base and 1 base, there was a span of 5 bases. The CDR3 totals 14 residues. The germline gives CDR1 SGHTA, CDR2 FQGNSA. CDR3 region: CASSLGGSGNTIYF. The CDR3 bases are TGTGCCAGCAGCTTAGGAGGGTCTGGAAACACCATATATTTT.

The chain recombines TRBV27 with TRBJ2-7, with 10 bases matching TRBD2. The ends lost 6 bases at V and 1 base at J; junction bases unmatched: 3. The CDR3 has 14 residues. Germline V lookup: CDR1 MNHEY, CDR2 SMNVEV (reference sequence). This CDR3 is CASSWTSGSYEQYF. The CDR3 bases are TGTGCCAGCAGCTGGACTAGCGGATCCTACGAGCAGTACTTC.

The chain is built from TRBV19 and TRBJ2-5, with 9 bases matching TRBD1. The CDR3 consists of 14 residues. Germline values: CDR1 LNHDA, CDR2 SQIVND (reference sequence). V was pared by 10 bases and J by 6 bases, with 12 bases of the junction left unmatched. The CDR3 reads CATQGTGGVKTQYF. The CDR3 coding sequence is TGTGCCACCCAGGGAACAGGGGGCGTGAAGACCCAGTACTTC.

The chain recombines TRBV7-9 with TRBJ2-5; D call uncertain. The CDR3 is 15 residues long. Germline V lookup: CDR1 SEHNR, CDR2 FQNEAQ (reference sequence). Trimming shortened V by 1 base and J by 4 bases, and 13 bases separated the two germline ends. The DNA for the CDR3 is TGTGCCAGCAGCTTAGACCTTTCTGGAGCAGAGACCCAGTACTTC. This sequence encodes CASSLDLSGAETQYF.

The chain combines TRBV7-9 with TRBJ1-1; D gene unclear. CDR3 length: 13 amino acids. The germline V gene has CDR1 SEHNR and CDR2 FQNEAQ (reference sequence). V lost 3 bases, J lost 0 bases, and 5 bases lay in between. CDR3 sequence: CASSFGMNTEAFF. The CDR3 DNA reads as TGTGCCAGCAGCTTCGGGATGAACACTGAAGCTTTCTTT.

This clone was seen only a few times. The chain employs TRBV6-1 and TRBJ1-5; the match to TRBD1 covers 10 bases. This CDR3 has 14 residues. J was trimmed by 6 bases and V by 7 bases; bases with no gene match: 6. Germline lookup yields CDR1 MNHNS and CDR2 SASEGT. The CDR3 DNA reads TGTGCCAGCATTATAGACAGGGGGCTTCAGCCCCAGCATTTT. It encodes CASIIDRGLQPQHF.

This chain connects TRBV2 to TRBJ1-2; unclear D gene. V lost 6 bases to trimming and J lost 5 bases, with 13 bases between them. Germline values: CDR1 SNHLY, CDR2 FYNNEI. The CDR3 is 13 residues long. The CDR3 coding sequence is TGTGCCAGCAGCCTTTGGTCGGAGTATGGCTACACCTTC. This translates into CASSLWSEYGYTF.

This chain links TRBV30 with TRBJ2-5; D gene ambiguous. Trimming pared 0 bases from V and 5 bases from J, leaving 4 bases between. The CDR3 is 11 residues long. CDR1 is GTSNPN, CDR2 SVGIG, per germline (reference sequence). CDR3 region: CAWSVSETQYF. The CDR3 region has the DNA TGTGCCTGGAGTGTATCGGAGACCCAGTACTTC.

This rearrangement joins TRBV19 to TRBJ2-1; D may match TRBD1 or TRBD2 (6 bases each). The CDR3 totals 14 residues. The germline V gene has CDR1 LNHDA and CDR2 SQIVND (reference sequence). The V end was cut by 3 bases, the J end by 6 bases, with 12 bases between. The CDR3 sequence: CASSIRGASNEQFF. Written as DNA, the CDR3 is TGTGCCAGTAGTATTAGGGGGGCTTCCAATGAGCAGTTCTTC.

This chain links TRBV5-1 with TRBJ2-7, with D possibly matching TRBD2 (5 bases). V shed 1 base and J shed 0 bases, with 8 bases lying between them. The CDR3 spans 14 residues. CDR1 and CDR2 (germline): SGHRS, YFSETQ. CDR3 DNA sequence: TGCGCCAGCAGCTTGCAAGGACTCTCCTACGAGCAGTACTTC. Amino acid sequence: CASSLQGLSYEQYF.

The rearrangement links TRBV10-2 to TRBJ2-3; the D gene is possibly TRBD2 (6 bases). The CDR3 length is 14 residues. The V gene's germline CDR1 is WSHSY and CDR2 SAAADI. V lost 5 bases and J lost 1, with 10 bases in between. CDR3 nucleotide sequence: TGCGCCAGCAGTACCGGAGGGGGCACAGATACGCAGTATTTT. Protein: CASSTGGGTDTQYF.

The V and J genes are TRBV6-6 and TRBJ1-2; the D gene is possibly TRBD1 (6 bases). Germline lookup yields CDR1 MNHNY and CDR2 SVGAGI (reference sequence). This CDR3 contains 13 residues. Trimming stripped 2 bases from V and 8 bases from J, with 12 bases between. CDR3 amino acids: CASSYPQGGGYTF. The CDR3 DNA is TGTGCCAGCAGTTACCCACAGGGTGGCGGCTACACCTTC.

The chain joins TRBV30 to TRBJ1-5; D gene ambiguous. This CDR3 is built from 13 residues. Per germline, CDR1 GTSNPN and CDR2 SVGIG (reference sequence). V was trimmed by 0 bases and J by 2 bases, leaving 5 bases between them. This CDR3 reads CAWSVRGNQPQHF. In DNA form, the CDR3 reads TGTGCCTGGAGTGTTCGGGGCAATCAGCCCCAGCATTTT.

V is TRBV6-5 and J is TRBJ1-4, with 7 bases aligning to TRBD1. The CDR3 covers 15 residues. The ends lost 0 bases at V and 4 bases at J; junction bases unmatched: 2. The germline V gene has CDR1 MNHEY and CDR2 SVGAGI. The CDR3 region is CASSYSGTVNEKLFF. The DNA for the CDR3 is TGTGCCAGCAGTTACTCTGGGACAGTTAATGAAAAACTGTTTTTT.

The V call is TRBV13, the J call TRBJ2-3, with TRBD2 as a possible D gene (5 bases). There are 16 residues in the CDR3. Germline values: CDR1 PRHDT, CDR2 FYEKMQ (reference sequence). V was pared by 2 bases and J by 2 bases, with 14 bases between. The CDR3 spells CASSLRAVPPTDTQYF. The CDR3 region has the DNA TGTGCCAGCAGCTTAAGAGCGGTACCCCCCACAGATACGCAGTATTTT.

This clone was observed a handful of times. The chain couples TRBV5-1 to TRBJ2-7; D perhaps matches TRBD1 (6 bases). The V gene lost 2 bases and the J gene lost 5 bases, with 17 bases spanning the gap. Per germline, CDR1 SGHRS and CDR2 YFSETQ. The CDR3 consists of 15 residues. For the CDR3, the DNA is TGCGCCAGCAGCTTAACGCAGGGGTCCTACGACGAGCAGTACTTC. Protein sequence: CASSLTQGSYDEQYF. Based on the CDR3 plus reference TRBV5-1 and TRBJ2-7, the full variable domain is KAGVTQTPRYLIKTRGQQVTLSCSPISGHRSVSWYQQTPGQGLQFLFEYFSETQRNKGNFPGRFSGRQFSNSRSEMNVSTLELGDSALYLCASSLTQGSYDEQYFGPGTRLTVT.

The chain links TRBV2 to TRBJ1-2, with D hard to call. Trimming stripped 4 bases from V and 2 bases from J, with 8 bases between. The CDR3 contains 13 residues. In germline, CDR1 is SNHLY, CDR2 FYNNEI. The CDR3, as DNA: TGTGCCAGCAGTGGTCAGACCAACTATGGCTACACCTTC. This gives the protein CASSGQTNYGYTF.

The chain joins TRBV6-5 to TRBJ2-3, with D perhaps matching TRBD1 (5 bases). From germline, CDR1 is MNHEY and CDR2 SVGAGI. The CDR3 is made up of 15 amino acids. Trimming cost V 3 bases and J 0 bases, with 10 bases left between them. The CDR3 reads CASSYQGQSTDTQYF. The DNA for the CDR3 is TGTGCCAGCAGTTATCAGGGCCAAAGCACAGATACGCAGTATTTT.